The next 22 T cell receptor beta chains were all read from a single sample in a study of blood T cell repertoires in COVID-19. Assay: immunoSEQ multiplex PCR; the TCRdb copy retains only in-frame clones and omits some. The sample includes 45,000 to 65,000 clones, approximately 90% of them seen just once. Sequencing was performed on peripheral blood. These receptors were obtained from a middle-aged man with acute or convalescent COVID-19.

The CDR3 DNA reads as TGTGCCAGCAGCAGCCGGACAGGGACCGAGCAGTACTTC. Encoded protein: CASSSRTGTEQYF. The V and J genes are TRBV21-1 and TRBJ2-7; TRBD1 is the table's D call, not checked against the DNA. TRBV21-1 corresponds to a pseudogene. The CDR3 spans 13 residues.

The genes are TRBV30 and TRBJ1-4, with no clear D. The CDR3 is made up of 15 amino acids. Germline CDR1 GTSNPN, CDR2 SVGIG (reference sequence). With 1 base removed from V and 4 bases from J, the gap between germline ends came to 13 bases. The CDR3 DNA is TGTGCCTGGAGTGGCCCTGTGCGTGGTAATGAAAAACTGTTTTTT. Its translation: CAWSGPVRGNEKLFF.

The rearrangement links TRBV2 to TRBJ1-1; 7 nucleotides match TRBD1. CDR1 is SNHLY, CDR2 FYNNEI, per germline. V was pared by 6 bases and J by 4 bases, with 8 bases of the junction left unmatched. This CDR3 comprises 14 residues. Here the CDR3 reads CASREGQFTTEAFF. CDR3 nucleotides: TGTGCCAGCAGGGAGGGACAGTTTACCACTGAAGCTTTCTTT.

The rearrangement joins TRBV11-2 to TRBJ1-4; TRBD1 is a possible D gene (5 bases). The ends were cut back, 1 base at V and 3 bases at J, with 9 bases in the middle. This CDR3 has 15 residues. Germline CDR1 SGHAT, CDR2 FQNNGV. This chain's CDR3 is CASSLGQLSNEKLFF. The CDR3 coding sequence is TGTGCCAGCAGCTTAGGACAGCTCTCTAATGAAAAACTGTTTTTT.

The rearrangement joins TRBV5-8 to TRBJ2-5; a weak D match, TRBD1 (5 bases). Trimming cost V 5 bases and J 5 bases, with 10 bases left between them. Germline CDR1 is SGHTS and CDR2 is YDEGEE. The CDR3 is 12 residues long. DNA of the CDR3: TGTGCCAGCAGAGCAGGGCGTGAGACCCAGTACTTC. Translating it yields CASRAGRETQYF.

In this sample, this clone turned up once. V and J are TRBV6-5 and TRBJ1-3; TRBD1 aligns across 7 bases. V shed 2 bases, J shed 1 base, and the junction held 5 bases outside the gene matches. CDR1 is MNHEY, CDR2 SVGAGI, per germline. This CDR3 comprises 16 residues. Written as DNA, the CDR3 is TGTGCCAGCAGTTACGCTGTACAGGGGTCTGGAAACACCATATATTTT. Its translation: CASSYAVQGSGNTIYF.

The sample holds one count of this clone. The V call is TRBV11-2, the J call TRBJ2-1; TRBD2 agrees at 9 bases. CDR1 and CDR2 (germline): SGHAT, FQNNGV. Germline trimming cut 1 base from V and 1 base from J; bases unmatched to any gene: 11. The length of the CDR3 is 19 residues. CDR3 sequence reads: CASSLGRKKAGGSYNEQFF. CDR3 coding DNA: TGTGCCAGCAGCTTAGGTCGGAAAAAGGCGGGAGGGTCCTACAATGAGCAGTTCTTC.

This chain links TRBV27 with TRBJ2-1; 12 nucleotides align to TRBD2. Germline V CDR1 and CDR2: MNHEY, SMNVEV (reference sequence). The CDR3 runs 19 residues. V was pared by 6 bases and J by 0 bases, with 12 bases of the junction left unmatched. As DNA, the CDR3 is TGTGCCAGCAGCACCACGGGACTAGCGGGTATTAGCTCCTACAATGAGCAGTTCTTC. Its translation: CASSTTGLAGISSYNEQFF.

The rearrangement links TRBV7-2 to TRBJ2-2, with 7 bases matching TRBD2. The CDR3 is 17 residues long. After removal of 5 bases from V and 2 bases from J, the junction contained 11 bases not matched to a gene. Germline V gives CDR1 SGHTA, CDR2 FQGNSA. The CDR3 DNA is TGTGCCAGCAGCGAAAGCGCGCTAGCGGCTAACACCGGGGAGCTGTTTTTT. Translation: CASSESALAANTGELFF.

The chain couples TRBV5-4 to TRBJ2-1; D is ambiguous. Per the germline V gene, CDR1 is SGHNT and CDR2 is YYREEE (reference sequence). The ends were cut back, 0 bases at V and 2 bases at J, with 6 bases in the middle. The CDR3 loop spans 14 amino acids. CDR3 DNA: TGTGCCAGCAGCTTGGAAGAGGCCTACAATGAGCAGTTCTTC. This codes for CASSLEEAYNEQFF.

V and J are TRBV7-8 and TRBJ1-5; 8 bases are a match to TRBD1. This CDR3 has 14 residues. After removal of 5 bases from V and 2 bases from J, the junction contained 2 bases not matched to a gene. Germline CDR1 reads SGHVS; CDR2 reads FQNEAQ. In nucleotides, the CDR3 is TGTGCCAGCAGCACAGGGGGTGGCAATCAGCCCCAGCATTTT. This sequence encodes CASSTGGGNQPQHF.

DNA of the CDR3: TGTGCCAGCAACCCACAGGCTAGCGAGGAGCAGTACTTC. Translating gives CASNPQASEEQYF. The V call is TRBV6-5, the J call TRBJ2-7; TRBD2 is a possible D gene (6 bases). V was pared by 7 bases and J by 7 bases, with 17 bases between. Germline values: CDR1 MNHEY, CDR2 SVGAGI. The CDR3 runs to 13 residues.

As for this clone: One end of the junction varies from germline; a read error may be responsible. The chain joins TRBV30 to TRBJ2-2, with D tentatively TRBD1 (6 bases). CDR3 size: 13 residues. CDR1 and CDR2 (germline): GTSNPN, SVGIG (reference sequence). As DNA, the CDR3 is TGTGCCTTCAACCGTGGAGCGGAAGGGGGGCTGTTTTTT. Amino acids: CAFNRGAEGGLFF.

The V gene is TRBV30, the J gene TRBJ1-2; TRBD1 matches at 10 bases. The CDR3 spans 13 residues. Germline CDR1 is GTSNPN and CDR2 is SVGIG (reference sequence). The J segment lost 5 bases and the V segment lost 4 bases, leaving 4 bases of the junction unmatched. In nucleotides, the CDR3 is TGTGCCTGGATGACAGGGGGCCCGTATGGCTACACCTTC. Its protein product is CAWMTGGPYGYTF.

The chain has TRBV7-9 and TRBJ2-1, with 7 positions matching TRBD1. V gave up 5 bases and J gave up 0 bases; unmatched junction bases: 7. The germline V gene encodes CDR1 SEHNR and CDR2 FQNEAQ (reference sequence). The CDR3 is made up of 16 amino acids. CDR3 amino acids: CASSEGQKYSYNEQFF. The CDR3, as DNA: TGTGCCAGCAGCGAGGGACAGAAGTACTCCTACAATGAGCAGTTCTTC.

The CDR3 DNA follows: TGTGCCAGCAGCCAACTAGCGGGATACACAGATACGCAGTATTTT. Translated: CASSQLAGYTDTQYF. This rearrangement joins TRBV7-2 to TRBJ2-3, with 10 bases fitting TRBD2. CDR3 length equals 15 residues. The V gene end was trimmed by 5 bases and the J gene end by 2 bases; junction bases not matched to a gene: 4. CDR1 and CDR2 (germline): SGHTA, FQGNSA. The full variable domain, rest sourced from reference TRBV7-2 and TRBJ2-3, is GAGVSQSPSNKVTEKGKDVELRCDPISGHTALYWYRQSLGQGLEFLIYFQGNSAPDKSGLPSDRFSAERTGGSVSTLTIQRTQQEDSAVYLCASSQLAGYTDTQYFGPGTRLTVL.

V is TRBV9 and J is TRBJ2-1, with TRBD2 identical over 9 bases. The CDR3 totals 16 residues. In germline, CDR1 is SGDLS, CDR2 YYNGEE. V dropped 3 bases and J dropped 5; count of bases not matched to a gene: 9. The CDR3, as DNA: TGTGCCAGCAGCGGACCAACTAGCGGGTATAACAATGAGCAGTTCTTC. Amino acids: CASSGPTSGYNNEQFF.

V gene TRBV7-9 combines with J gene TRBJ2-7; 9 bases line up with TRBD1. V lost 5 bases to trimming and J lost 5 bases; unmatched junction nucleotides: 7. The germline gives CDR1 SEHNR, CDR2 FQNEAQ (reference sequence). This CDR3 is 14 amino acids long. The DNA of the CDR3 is TGTGCCAGCAGCCTAACGGACAGGGGCGACGAGCAGTACTTC. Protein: CASSLTDRGDEQYF.

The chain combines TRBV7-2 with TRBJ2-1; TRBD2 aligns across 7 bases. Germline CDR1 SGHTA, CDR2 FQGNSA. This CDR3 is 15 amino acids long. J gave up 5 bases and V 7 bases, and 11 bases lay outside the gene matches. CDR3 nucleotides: TGTGCCAGCAAGCGTTTGCGGGAGTCAGACAATGAGCAGTTCTTC. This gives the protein CASKRLRESDNEQFF.

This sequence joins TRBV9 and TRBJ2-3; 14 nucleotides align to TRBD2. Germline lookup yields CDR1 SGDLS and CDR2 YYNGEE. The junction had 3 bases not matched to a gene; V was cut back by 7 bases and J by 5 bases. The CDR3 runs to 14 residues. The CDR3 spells CASGGLAGVDTQYF. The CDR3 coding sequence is TGTGCCAGCGGGGGACTAGCGGGAGTAGATACGCAGTATTTT.

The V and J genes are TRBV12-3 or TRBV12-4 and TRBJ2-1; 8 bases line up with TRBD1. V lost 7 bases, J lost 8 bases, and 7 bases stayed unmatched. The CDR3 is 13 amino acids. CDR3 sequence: CASILQGAYEQFF. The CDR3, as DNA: TGTGCCAGCATCCTTCAGGGGGCCTATGAGCAGTTCTTC.

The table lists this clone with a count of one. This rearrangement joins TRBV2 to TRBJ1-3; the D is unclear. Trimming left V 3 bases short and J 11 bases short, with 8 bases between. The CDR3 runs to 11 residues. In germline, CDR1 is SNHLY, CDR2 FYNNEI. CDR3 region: CASSEEGAIYF. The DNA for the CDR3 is TGTGCCAGCAGTGAGGAGGGAGCCATATATTTT.